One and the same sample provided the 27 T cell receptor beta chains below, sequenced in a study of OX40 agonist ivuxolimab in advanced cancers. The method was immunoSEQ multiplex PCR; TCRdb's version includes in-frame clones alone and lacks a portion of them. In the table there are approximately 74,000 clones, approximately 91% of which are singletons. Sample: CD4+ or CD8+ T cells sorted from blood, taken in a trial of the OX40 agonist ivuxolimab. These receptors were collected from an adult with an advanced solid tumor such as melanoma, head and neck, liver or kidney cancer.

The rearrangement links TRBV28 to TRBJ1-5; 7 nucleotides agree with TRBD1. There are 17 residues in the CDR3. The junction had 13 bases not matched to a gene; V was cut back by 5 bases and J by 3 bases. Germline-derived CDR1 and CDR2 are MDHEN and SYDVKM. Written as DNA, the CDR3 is TGTGCCAGCAGTATCCGAACGGCCAGGGGGGACAATCAGCCCCAGCATTTT. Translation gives CASSIRTARGDNQPQHF.

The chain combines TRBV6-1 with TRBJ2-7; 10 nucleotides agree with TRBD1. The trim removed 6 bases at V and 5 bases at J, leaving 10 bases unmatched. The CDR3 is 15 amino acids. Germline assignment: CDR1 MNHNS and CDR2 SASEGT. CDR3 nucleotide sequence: TGTGCCAGCAGGGATCCGGGACAGGGGAAGGACGAGCAGTACTTC. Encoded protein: CASRDPGQGKDEQYF.

In DNA, the CDR3 is TGTGCCAGCAGCTTAGGGACAGGGGCCCGAGGGACTGAAGCTTTCTTT. It yields the protein CASSLGTGARGTEAFF. The chain joins TRBV7-9 to TRBJ1-1, with 9 bases fitting TRBD1. The V gene end was trimmed by 1 base and the J gene end by 5 bases; junction bases not matched to a gene: 8. CDR1 is SEHNR, CDR2 FQNEAQ, per germline (reference sequence). The CDR3 runs to 16 residues.

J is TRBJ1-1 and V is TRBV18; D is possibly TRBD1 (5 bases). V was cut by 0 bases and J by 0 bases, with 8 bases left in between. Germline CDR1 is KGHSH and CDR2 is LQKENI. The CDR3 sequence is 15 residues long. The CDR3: CASSPPHRLNTEAFF. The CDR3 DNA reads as TGTGCCAGCTCACCACCTCACAGGCTGAACACTGAAGCTTTCTTT.

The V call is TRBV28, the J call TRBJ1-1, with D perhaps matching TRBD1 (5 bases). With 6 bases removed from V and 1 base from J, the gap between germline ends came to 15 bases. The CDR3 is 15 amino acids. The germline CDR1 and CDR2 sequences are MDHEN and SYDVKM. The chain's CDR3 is CASRSPGEENTEAFF. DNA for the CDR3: TGTGCCAGCAGATCCCCGGGGGAGGAGAACACTGAAGCTTTCTTT.

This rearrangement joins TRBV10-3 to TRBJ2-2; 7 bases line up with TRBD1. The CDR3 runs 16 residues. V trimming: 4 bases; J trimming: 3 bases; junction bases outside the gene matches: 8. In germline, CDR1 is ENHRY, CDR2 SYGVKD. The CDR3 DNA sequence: TGTGCCATCAGTGCCGCTACAGGGGAATACACCGGGGAGCTGTTTTTT. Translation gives CAISAATGEYTGELFF.

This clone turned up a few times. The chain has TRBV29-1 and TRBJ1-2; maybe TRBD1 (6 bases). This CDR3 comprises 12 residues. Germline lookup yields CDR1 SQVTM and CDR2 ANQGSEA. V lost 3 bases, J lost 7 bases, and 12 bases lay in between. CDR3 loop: CSVDKQGVGYTF. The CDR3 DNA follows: TGCAGCGTTGACAAACAGGGCGTTGGCTACACCTTC.

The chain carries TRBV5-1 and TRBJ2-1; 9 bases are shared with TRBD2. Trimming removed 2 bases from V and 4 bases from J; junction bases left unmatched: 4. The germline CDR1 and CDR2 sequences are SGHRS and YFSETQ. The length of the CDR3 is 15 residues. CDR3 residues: CASSFSAGGYNEQFF. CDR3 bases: TGCGCCAGCAGCTTTTCAGCGGGGGGATACAATGAGCAGTTCTTC.

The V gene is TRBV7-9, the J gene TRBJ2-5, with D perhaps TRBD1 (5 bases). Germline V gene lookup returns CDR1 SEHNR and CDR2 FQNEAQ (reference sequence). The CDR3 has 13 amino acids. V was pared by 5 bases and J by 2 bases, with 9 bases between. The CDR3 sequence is CASSAPGQETQYF. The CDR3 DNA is TGTGCCAGCAGCGCCCCAGGGCAAGAGACCCAGTACTTC.

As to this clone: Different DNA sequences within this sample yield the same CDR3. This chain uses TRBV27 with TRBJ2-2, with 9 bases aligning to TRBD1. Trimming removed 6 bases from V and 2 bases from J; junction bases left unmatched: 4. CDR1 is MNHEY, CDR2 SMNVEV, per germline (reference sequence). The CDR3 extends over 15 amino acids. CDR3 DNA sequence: TGTGCCAGCAGCCGGGACAGGGTAAACACCGGGGAGCTGTTTTTT. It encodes CASSRDRVNTGELFF.

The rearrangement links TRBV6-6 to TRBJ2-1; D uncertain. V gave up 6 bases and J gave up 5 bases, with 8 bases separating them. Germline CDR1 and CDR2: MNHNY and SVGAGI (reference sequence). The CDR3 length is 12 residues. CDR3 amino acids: CASSPRDNEQFF. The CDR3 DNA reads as TGTGCCAGCAGCCCTCGAGACAATGAGCAGTTCTTC.

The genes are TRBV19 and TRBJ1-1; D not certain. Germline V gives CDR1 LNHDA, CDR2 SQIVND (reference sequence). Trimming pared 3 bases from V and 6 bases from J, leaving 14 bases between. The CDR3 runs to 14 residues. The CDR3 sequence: CASSMHLLNAEAFF. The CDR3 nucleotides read TGTGCCAGTAGTATGCACCTCCTGAATGCTGAAGCTTTCTTT.

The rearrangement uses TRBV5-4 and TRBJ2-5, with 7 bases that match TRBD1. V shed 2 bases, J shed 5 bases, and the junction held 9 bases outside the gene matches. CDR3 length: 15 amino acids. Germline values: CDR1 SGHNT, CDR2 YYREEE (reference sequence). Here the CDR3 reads CASSLIDRVVETQYF. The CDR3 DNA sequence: TGTGCCAGCAGCTTAATAGACAGGGTAGTGGAGACCCAGTACTTC. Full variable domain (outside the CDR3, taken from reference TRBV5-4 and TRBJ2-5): ETGVTQSPTHLIKTRGQQVTLRCSSQSGHNTVSWYQQALGQGPQFIFQYYREEENGRGNFPPRFSGLQFPNYSSELNVNALELDDSALYLCASSLIDRVVETQYFGPGTRLLVL.

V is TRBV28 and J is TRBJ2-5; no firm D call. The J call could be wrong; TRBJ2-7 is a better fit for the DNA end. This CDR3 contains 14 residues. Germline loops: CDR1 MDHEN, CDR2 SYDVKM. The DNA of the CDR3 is TGTGCCAGCAGTTTCGTCTTCCGACACTACGAGCAGTACTTC. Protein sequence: CASSFVFRHYEQYF.

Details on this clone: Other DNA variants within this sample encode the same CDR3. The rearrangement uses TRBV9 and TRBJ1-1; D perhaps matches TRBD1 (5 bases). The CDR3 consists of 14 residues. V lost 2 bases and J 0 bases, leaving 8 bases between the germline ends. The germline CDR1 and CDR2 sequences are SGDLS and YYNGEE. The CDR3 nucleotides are TGTGCCAGCAGCGTCGACAGATTGAACACTGAAGCTTTCTTT. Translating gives CASSVDRLNTEAFF.

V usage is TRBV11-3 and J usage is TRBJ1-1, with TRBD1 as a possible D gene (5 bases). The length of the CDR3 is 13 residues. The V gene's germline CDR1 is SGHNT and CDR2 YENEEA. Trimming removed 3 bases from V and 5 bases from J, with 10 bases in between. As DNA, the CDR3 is TGTGCCAGCAGCTTCACAGAGGGGACTGAAGCTTTCTTT. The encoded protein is CASSFTEGTEAFF.

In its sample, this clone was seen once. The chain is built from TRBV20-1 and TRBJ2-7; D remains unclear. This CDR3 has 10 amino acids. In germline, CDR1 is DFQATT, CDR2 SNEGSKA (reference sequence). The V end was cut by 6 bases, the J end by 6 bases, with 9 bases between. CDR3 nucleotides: TGCAGTGCCCCGTTATCCGAGCAGTACTTC. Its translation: CSAPLSEQYF.

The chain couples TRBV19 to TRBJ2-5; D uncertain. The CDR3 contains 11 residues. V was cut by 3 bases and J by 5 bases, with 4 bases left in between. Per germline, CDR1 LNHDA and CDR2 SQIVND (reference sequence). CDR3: CASSISETQYF. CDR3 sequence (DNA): TGTGCCAGTAGTATTTCGGAGACCCAGTACTTC.

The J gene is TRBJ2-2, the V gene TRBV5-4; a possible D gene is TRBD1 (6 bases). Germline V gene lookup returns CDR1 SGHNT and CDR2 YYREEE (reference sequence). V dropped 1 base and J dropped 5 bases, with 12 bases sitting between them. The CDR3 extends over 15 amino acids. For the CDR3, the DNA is TGTGCCAGCAGCTTGAAGGGGGTTGGTACCGGGGAGCTGTTTTTT. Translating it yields CASSLKGVGTGELFF.

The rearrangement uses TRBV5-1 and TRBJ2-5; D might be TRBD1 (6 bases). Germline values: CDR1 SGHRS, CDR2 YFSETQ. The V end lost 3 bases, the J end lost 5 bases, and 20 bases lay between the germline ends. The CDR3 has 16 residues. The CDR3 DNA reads TGCGCCAGCAGCTCCCTCATTAGGGGGAGTGAGGAGACCCAGTACTTC. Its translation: CASSSLIRGSEETQYF.

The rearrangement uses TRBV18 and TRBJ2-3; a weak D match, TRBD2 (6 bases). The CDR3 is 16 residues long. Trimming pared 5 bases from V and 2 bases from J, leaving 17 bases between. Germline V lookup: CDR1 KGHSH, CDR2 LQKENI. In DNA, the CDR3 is TGTGCCAGCTCATGGTTAGGAGGCGGGAACACAGATACGCAGTATTTT. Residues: CASSWLGGGNTDTQYF.

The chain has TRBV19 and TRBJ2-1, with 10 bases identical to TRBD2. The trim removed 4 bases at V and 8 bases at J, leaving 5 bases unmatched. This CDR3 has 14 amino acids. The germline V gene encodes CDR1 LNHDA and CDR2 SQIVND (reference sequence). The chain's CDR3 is CASSTSGSLDEQFF. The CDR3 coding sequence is TGTGCCAGTAGTACTAGCGGGAGTCTCGATGAGCAGTTCTTC. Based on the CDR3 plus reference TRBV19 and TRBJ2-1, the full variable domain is DGGITQSPKYLFRKEGQNVTLSCEQNLNHDAMYWYRQDPGQGLRLIYYSQIVNDFQKGDIAEGYSVSREKKESFPLTVTSAQKNPTAFYLCASSTSGSLDEQFFGPGTRLTVL.

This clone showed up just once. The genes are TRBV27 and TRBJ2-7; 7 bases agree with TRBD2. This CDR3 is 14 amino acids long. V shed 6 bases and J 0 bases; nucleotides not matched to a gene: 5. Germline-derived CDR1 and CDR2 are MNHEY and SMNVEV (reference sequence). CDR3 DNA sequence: TGTGCCAGCAGCCCTCGGACTAGCTCCTACGAGCAGTACTTC. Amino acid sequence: CASSPRTSSYEQYF.

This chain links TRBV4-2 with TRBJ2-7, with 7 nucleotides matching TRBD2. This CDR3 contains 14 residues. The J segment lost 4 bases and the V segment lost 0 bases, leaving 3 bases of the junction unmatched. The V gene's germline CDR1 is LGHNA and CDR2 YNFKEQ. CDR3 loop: CASSQEALAYEQYF. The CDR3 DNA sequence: TGTGCCAGCAGCCAAGAGGCACTAGCGTACGAGCAGTACTTC.

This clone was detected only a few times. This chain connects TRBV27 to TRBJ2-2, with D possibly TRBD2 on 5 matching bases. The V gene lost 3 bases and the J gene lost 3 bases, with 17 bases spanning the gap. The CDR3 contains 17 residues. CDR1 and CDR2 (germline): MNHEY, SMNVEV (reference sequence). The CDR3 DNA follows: TGTGCCAGCAGTTTGGAGGACGAGGAGGCGGACACCGGGGAGCTGTTTTTT. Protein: CASSLEDEEADTGELFF.

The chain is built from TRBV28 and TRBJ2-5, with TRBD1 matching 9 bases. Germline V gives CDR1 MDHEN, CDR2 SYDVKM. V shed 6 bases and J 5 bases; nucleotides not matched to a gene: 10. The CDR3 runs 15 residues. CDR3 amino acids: CASRKPQGAEETQYF. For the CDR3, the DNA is TGTGCCAGCAGAAAACCACAGGGGGCGGAGGAGACCCAGTACTTC.

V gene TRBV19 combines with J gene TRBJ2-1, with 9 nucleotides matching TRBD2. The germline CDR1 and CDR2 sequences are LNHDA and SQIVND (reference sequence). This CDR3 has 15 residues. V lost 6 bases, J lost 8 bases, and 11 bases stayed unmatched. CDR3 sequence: CASRLGREGRDEQFF. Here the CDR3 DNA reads TGTGCCAGTAGGCTGGGGCGGGAGGGCCGGGATGAGCAGTTCTTC.